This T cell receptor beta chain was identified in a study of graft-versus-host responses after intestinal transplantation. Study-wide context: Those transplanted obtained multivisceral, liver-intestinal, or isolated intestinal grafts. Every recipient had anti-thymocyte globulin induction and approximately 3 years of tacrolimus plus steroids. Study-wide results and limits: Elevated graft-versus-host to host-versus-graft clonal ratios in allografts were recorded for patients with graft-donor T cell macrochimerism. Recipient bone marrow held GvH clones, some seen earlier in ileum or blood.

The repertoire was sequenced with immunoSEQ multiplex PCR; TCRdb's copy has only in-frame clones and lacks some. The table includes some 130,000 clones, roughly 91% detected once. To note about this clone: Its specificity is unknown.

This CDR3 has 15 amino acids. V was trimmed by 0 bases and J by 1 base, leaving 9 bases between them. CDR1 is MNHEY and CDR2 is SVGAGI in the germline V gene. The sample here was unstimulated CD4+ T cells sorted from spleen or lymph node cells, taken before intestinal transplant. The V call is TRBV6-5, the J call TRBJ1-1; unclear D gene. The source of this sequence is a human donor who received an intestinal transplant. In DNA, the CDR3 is TGTGCCAGCAGTTACTCGATGTCGGGGAACACTGAAGCTTTCTTT. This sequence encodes CASSYSMSGNTEAFF.